The clone carrying this T cell receptor (beta chain) was found a few times. This entry belongs to a study of blood T cell repertoires in COVID-19. Across the whole study: Samples came from the United States, Italy and Spain, spanning acute and convalescent COVID-19. T cells, B-cell-depleted T cells, or PBMCs provided the cDNA or gDNA that served as material.

Original analysis: Scientists estimated how many nucleated cells there were by amplifying reference gene primers. The data were produced by immunoSEQ multiplex PCR, yet TCRdb's version contains in-frame clones alone and is incomplete. V and J calls and clone size come straight from that table; D and trimming were deduced from the DNA. Among 91,000 or so clones, just over 85% were seen once, and the ten largest hold about an eighth. The CDR3 has 14 amino acids. The V gene end was trimmed by 10 bases and the J gene end by 4 bases; junction bases not matched to a gene: 8. Germline V gene lookup returns CDR1 MDHEN and CDR2 SYDVKM.

Sequenced sample: peripheral blood. The sequence came from a woman aged 60 to 75 in a cohort sampled during active or convalescent COVID-19. The chain is built from TRBV28 and TRBJ2-2, with TRBD1 matching 8 bases. CDR3 region: CATGAGGRTGELFF. The CDR3 DNA follows: TGTGCCACCGGGGCAGGGGGCCGCACCGGGGAGCTGTTTTTT.